The rows below give T cell receptor beta chains drawn from one sample of a study of cytomegalovirus exposure and HLA in healthy donors. Clones were read by immunoSEQ multiplex PCR, and TCRdb kept only the in-frame ones, dropping some. The repertoire holds approximately 110,000 clones, with roughly 73% as singletons. The specimen was PBMCs. The receptors come from a woman aged 40-49 years in good health and CMV-seropositive. The CDR3 runs from the conserved cysteine through the conserved F or W. The D gene is left open where the match is weak. Clone size is given for some rows only: seen once, a few or many times, or a class if the clone is expanded.

clone_size: few
v_call: TRBV7-9
j_call: TRBJ1-4
d_call: TRBD1
cdr3_aa: CASSPDRARQKLFF
cdr3_nt: TGTGCCAGCAGCCCAGACAGGGCTCGTCAAAAACTGTTTTTT

clone_size: .
v_call: TRBV18
j_call: TRBJ2-3
d_call: TRBD2
cdr3_aa: CASSLAGGPSDTQYF
cdr3_nt: TGTGCCAGCTCACTAGCGGGGGGGCCGTCAGATACGCAGTATTTT

clone_size: .
v_call: TRBV18
j_call: TRBJ2-7
d_call: TRBD1
cdr3_aa: CASSPLSTGGIGEQYF
cdr3_nt: TGTGCCAGCTCACCACTGTCAACAGGGGGCATAGGGGAGCAGTACTTC

clone_size: .
v_call: TRBV4-2
j_call: TRBJ2-1
d_call: .
cdr3_aa: CASSQVGSLSYNEQFF
cdr3_nt: TGTGCCAGCAGCCAAGTGGGTAGCCTCTCCTACAATGAGCAGTTCTTC

clone_size: .
v_call: TRBV9
j_call: TRBJ2-1
d_call: TRBD1
cdr3_aa: CASSVVGTGLTEQFF
cdr3_nt: TGTGCCAGCAGCGTAGTAGGGACAGGGCTTACTGAGCAGTTCTTC

clone_size: .
v_call: TRBV7-9
j_call: TRBJ1-6
d_call: TRBD1
cdr3_aa: CASSPGTGGSPLHF
cdr3_nt: TGTGCCAGCAGTCCCGGGACAGGGGGTTCACCCCTCCACTTT

clone_size: .
v_call: TRBV5-1
j_call: TRBJ2-3
d_call: .
cdr3_aa: CASSFPGRTDTQYF
cdr3_nt: TGCGCCAGCAGCTTCCCAGGGCGCACAGATACGCAGTATTTT

clone_size: once
v_call: TRBV5-1
j_call: TRBJ1-1
d_call: .
cdr3_aa: CASSSTGDTEAFF
cdr3_nt: TGCGCCAGCAGTTCGACGGGGGACACTGAAGCTTTCTTT

clone_size: .
v_call: TRBV4-1
j_call: TRBJ2-7
d_call: TRBD1
cdr3_aa: CASSHRQGNPAHEQYF
cdr3_nt: TGCGCCAGCAGCCATAGACAGGGGAATCCAGCTCACGAGCAGTACTTC

clone_size: .
v_call: TRBV28
j_call: TRBJ1-5
d_call: .
cdr3_aa: CASSPRQADQPQHF
cdr3_nt: TGTGCCAGCAGTCCCCGACAGGCCGATCAGCCCCAGCATTTT

clone_size: .
v_call: TRBV7-2
j_call: TRBJ2-3
d_call: .
cdr3_aa: CASSFRAISTDTQYF
cdr3_nt: TGTGCCAGCAGCTTCAGGGCGATTAGCACAGATACGCAGTATTTT

clone_size: once
v_call: TRBV28
j_call: TRBJ1-6
d_call: TRBD1
cdr3_aa: CASSPQQLRQGGIYNSPLHF
cdr3_nt: TGTGCCAGCAGTCCCCAGCAACTCAGACAGGGAGGTATCTATAATTCACCCCTCCACTTT

clone_size: .
v_call: TRBV6-5
j_call: TRBJ2-3
d_call: .
cdr3_aa: CASSYRGRTDTQYF
cdr3_nt: TGTGCCAGCAGTTACCGGGGGAGAACAGATACGCAGTATTTT

clone_size: .
v_call: TRBV19
j_call: TRBJ2-2
d_call: TRBD1
cdr3_aa: CASSMWRQGAGELFF
cdr3_nt: TGTGCCAGTAGTATGTGGCGTCAGGGGGCCGGGGAGCTGTTTTTT

clone_size: .
v_call: TRBV5-1
j_call: TRBJ1-1
d_call: .
cdr3_aa: CASSLSGAFF
cdr3_nt: TGCGCCAGCAGCTTGTCAGGAGCTTTCTTT

clone_size: .
v_call: TRBV27
j_call: TRBJ2-5
d_call: .
cdr3_aa: CASSFRAKETQYF
cdr3_nt: TGTGCCAGCAGTTTCAGGGCAAAAGAGACCCAGTACTTC

clone_size: .
v_call: TRBV27
j_call: TRBJ1-5
d_call: .
cdr3_aa: CASNPDYGSGPQHF
cdr3_nt: TGTGCCAGCAACCCGGACTACGGGTCGGGACCCCAGCATTTT

clone_size: .
v_call: TRBV12-5
j_call: TRBJ2-1
d_call: TRBD2
cdr3_aa: CASGLALGGSGHEQFF
cdr3_nt: TGTGCTAGTGGTTTGGCCCTGGGGGGGTCGGGCCATGAGCAGTTCTTC

clone_size: .
v_call: TRBV4-1
j_call: TRBJ1-1
d_call: .
cdr3_aa: CASSQGRLESAMWAFF
cdr3_nt: TGCGCCAGCAGCCAAGGCAGACTGGAGTCCGCTATGTGGGCTTTCTTT

clone_size: .
v_call: TRBV6-4
j_call: TRBJ1-3
d_call: .
cdr3_aa: CASSLEGSSGNTIYF
cdr3_nt: TGTGCCAGCAGCCTGGAGGGGAGCTCTGGAAACACCATATATTTT

clone_size: .
v_call: TRBV11-2
j_call: TRBJ2-1
d_call: TRBD2
cdr3_aa: CASSLRSGGAWNEQFF
cdr3_nt: TGTGCCAGCAGCTTACGTAGCGGGGGGGCCTGGAATGAGCAGTTCTTC

clone_size: .
v_call: TRBV10-3
j_call: TRBJ2-3
d_call: TRBD1
cdr3_aa: CAISPRGLLDTQYF
cdr3_nt: TGTGCCATCAGTCCTAGGGGGCTTCTAGATACGCAGTATTTT

clone_size: .
v_call: TRBV27
j_call: TRBJ2-7
d_call: .
cdr3_aa: CASGDLDRIYEQYF
cdr3_nt: TGTGCCAGCGGGGACCTCGACAGGATCTACGAGCAGTACTTC

clone_size: .
v_call: TRBV7-3
j_call: TRBJ1-3
d_call: .
cdr3_aa: CASSSGSSGNTIYF
cdr3_nt: TGTGCCAGCAGCTCAGGGTCCTCTGGAAACACCATATATTTT

clone_size: .
v_call: TRBV6-6
j_call: TRBJ1-1
d_call: .
cdr3_aa: CASSWDEGRVSEAFF
cdr3_nt: TGTGCCAGCAGCTGGGATGAGGGCAGAGTCTCTGAAGCTTTCTTT

clone_size: few
v_call: TRBV6-1
j_call: TRBJ2-3
d_call: .
cdr3_aa: CASIPTTRSTDTQYF
cdr3_nt: TGTGCCAGCATTCCGACTACCCGATCCACAGATACGCAGTATTTT

clone_size: .
v_call: TRBV10-3
j_call: TRBJ2-5
d_call: TRBD1
cdr3_aa: CAISPDRGQETQYF
cdr3_nt: TGTGCCATCAGTCCGGACAGGGGACAAGAGACCCAGTACTTC

clone_size: .
v_call: TRBV2
j_call: TRBJ2-3
d_call: .
cdr3_aa: CASSVGLSTDTQYF
cdr3_nt: TGTGCCAGCAGTGTCGGTCTAAGCACAGATACGCAGTATTTT

clone_size: .
v_call: TRBV2
j_call: TRBJ1-6
d_call: .
cdr3_aa: CASSTNWPGPNSPLHF
cdr3_nt: TGTGCCAGCAGTACGAACTGGCCAGGTCCCAATTCACCCCTCCACTTT

clone_size: .
v_call: TRBV29-1
j_call: TRBJ2-7
d_call: TRBD1
cdr3_aa: CSVEPYRGREQYF
cdr3_nt: TGCAGCGTTGAACCCTACAGGGGGCGCGAGCAGTACTTC

clone_size: .
v_call: TRBV28
j_call: TRBJ1-4
d_call: .
cdr3_aa: CASSLGWTVGEKLFF
cdr3_nt: TGTGCCAGCAGTTTAGGGTGGACAGTGGGAGAAAAACTGTTTTTT

clone_size: few
v_call: TRBV28
j_call: TRBJ2-7
d_call: .
cdr3_aa: CASIGRGRETSYEQYF
cdr3_nt: TGTGCCAGCATAGGTCGCGGGCGGGAAACTTCCTACGAGCAGTACTTC

clone_size: .
v_call: TRBV4-3
j_call: TRBJ1-4
d_call: TRBD1
cdr3_aa: CASSTGQGWEKLFF
cdr3_nt: TGCGCCAGCAGCACCGGACAGGGATGGGAAAAACTGTTTTTT